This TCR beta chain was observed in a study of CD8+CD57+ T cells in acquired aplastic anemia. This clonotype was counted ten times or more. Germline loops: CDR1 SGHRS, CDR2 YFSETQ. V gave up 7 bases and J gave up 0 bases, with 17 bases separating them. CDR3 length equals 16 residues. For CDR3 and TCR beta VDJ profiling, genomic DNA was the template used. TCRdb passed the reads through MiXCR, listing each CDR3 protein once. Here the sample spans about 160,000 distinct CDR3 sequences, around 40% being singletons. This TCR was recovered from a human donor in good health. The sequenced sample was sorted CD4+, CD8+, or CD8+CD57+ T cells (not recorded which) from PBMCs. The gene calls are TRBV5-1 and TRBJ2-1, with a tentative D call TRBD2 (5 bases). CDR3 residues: CASARGERSSYNEQFF. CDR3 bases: TGCGCCAGCGCAAGAGGTGAGCGGTCCTCCTACAATGAGCAGTTCTTC.